The entry that follows covers one T cell receptor beta chain sequence. The sample originates from a study of shared T cell receptors in the human thymus. Profiled with immunoSEQ multiplex PCR; TCRdb holds only in-frame clones, not every one. The repertoire holds about 660,000 clones, with roughly 90% as singletons. V shed 2 bases and J shed 2 bases, with 7 bases lying between them. The CDR3 sequence is 14 residues long. Germline CDR1 ENHRY, CDR2 SYGVKD. The same data also contributed to another study, on human thymus T cells. From that study: Samples came from healthy Finnish infants during open corrective cardiac surgery. Resections from corrective heart surgery supplied the thymus tissue. Within thymic and blood repertoires, V and J gene usage appeared to be biased. Related research described thymic repertoires that were highly overlapping among unrelated individuals.

The specimen was thymocytes. The chain recombines TRBV10-3 with TRBJ2-1; D is uncertain. This clonotype originated in a boy under two years old with a congenital heart defect. CDR3 bases: TGTGCCATCAGTGAGGCGGAACCCTACAATGAGCAGTTCTTC. Residues: CAISEAEPYNEQFF.